Presented here are 14 T cell receptor beta chains from one specimen sequenced in a study of beta chain features in type 1 diabetes. Investigators reverse transcribed all isolated RNA, so they sequenced expressed TCRB transcripts. Libraries were prepared by immunoSEQ multiplex PCR; TCRdb keeps only in-frame clonotypes and omits some of them. The table lists about 320,000 clones, 11% to 15% of them singletons. The sample comprised central memory CD4+ T cells from blood. These receptors all come from a man aged 25 to 40 in good health.

V is TRBV2 and J is TRBJ2-3; D call uncertain. The CDR3 covers 12 residues. Germline V lookup: CDR1 SNHLY, CDR2 FYNNEI. V was cut by 10 bases and J by 1 base, with 9 bases left in between. DNA of the CDR3: TGTGCCAATAGTTTCGGCACAGATACGCAGTATTTT. Translated, it gives CANSFGTDTQYF.

This clone appeared a few times. Other DNA sequences within the sample encode an identical CDR3. CDR3 in amino acids: CASSPGTSGYNEQFF. CDR3 sequence (DNA): TGTGCCAGCAGCCCCGGGACTAGCGGATACAATGAGCAGTTCTTC. The chain carries TRBV9 and TRBJ2-1, with 11 bases that match TRBD2. The J segment lost 4 bases and the V segment lost 4 bases, leaving 4 bases of the junction unmatched. The V gene's germline CDR1 is SGDLS and CDR2 YYNGEE. The CDR3 is 15 amino acids.

The chain couples TRBV14 to TRBJ2-2, with D possibly matching TRBD1 (5 bases). CDR1 is SGHDN and CDR2 is FVKESK in the germline V gene. The CDR3 runs 15 residues. V was shortened by 2 bases and J by 4 bases, with 11 bases between the two germline ends. CDR3 DNA: TGTGCCAGCAGCCAAAGTACAGGAATCACCGGGGAGCTGTTTTTT. Residues: CASSQSTGITGELFF.

This clone was seen only a few times. V gene TRBV5-6 combines with J gene TRBJ2-5; 8 bases are shared with TRBD1. This CDR3 comprises 14 residues. V lost 3 bases, J lost 2 bases, and 3 bases stayed unmatched. Germline values: CDR1 SGHDT, CDR2 YYEEEE. DNA of the CDR3: TGTGCCAGCAGCTCTACAGGGGGGCAAGAGACCCAGTACTTC. Translated: CASSSTGGQETQYF.

This clone was seen more than once but under ten times. The gene calls are TRBV5-6 and TRBJ2-1; D is possibly TRBD1 (6 bases). The CDR3 consists of 13 residues. Germline CDR1 reads SGHDT; CDR2 reads YYEEEE. As DNA, the CDR3 is TGTGCTTCGGGGCAGGGGACATACAATGAGCAGTTCTTC. Residues: CASGQGTYNEQFF.

This clone was recorded many times. This chain connects TRBV7-3 to TRBJ2-1; 8 positions agree with TRBD2. The CDR3 extends over 15 amino acids. The V gene end was trimmed by 2 bases and the J gene end by 4 bases; junction bases not matched to a gene: 4. The germline CDR1 and CDR2 sequences are SGHTA and FQGTGA. CDR3 in amino acids: CASSLLAGLYNEQFF. CDR3 nucleotides: TGTGCCAGCAGCTTACTAGCGGGCTTATACAATGAGCAGTTCTTC.

This clone turned up a few times. The chain combines TRBV29-1 with TRBJ1-5, with D possibly being TRBD1 (5 bases). Germline assignment: CDR1 SQVTM and CDR2 ANQGSEA. This CDR3 contains 15 residues. V was cut by 7 bases and J by 0 bases, with 16 bases left in between. The CDR3: CSGLCRAHSNQPQHF. CDR3 coding DNA: TGCAGCGGTCTATGCAGGGCACATAGCAATCAGCCCCAGCATTTT.

This clone was detected ten times or more. The rearrangement links TRBV5-1 to TRBJ2-1; 7 bases align to TRBD2. The V and J ends lost 6 bases and 5 bases, in that order; junction bases with no gene match: 8. CDR1 is SGHRS, CDR2 YFSETQ, per germline. The CDR3 consists of 14 residues. The CDR3 bases are TGCGCCAGCAAGCCGGGACTACCCAACAATGAGCAGTTCTTC. It codes for CASKPGLPNNEQFF.

This clone was detected ten times or more. Other nucleotide sequences in the sample specify the same CDR3. The chain employs TRBV11-2 and TRBJ2-3; no firm D call. V dropped 3 bases and J dropped 3 bases, with 4 bases sitting between them. The CDR3 has 12 amino acids. Germline CDR1 SGHAT, CDR2 FQNNGV. CDR3 region: CASSLGTDTQYF. The CDR3 bases are TGTGCCAGCAGCTTGGGAACAGATACGCAGTATTTT.

This chain links TRBV30 with TRBJ2-3; 8 bases agree with TRBD2. V dropped 8 bases and J dropped 4; count of bases not matched to a gene: 11. This CDR3 spans 14 amino acids. The germline CDR1 and CDR2 sequences are GTSNPN and SVGIG (reference sequence). For the CDR3, the DNA is TGTGCCCCGGCGTGGCGGGAGGAATCAGATACGCAGTATTTT. Amino acids: CAPAWREESDTQYF.

The chain couples TRBV5-4 to TRBJ2-1; 9 bases match TRBD1. Per the germline V gene, CDR1 is SGHNT and CDR2 is YYREEE (reference sequence). With V trimmed by 3 bases and J by 6 bases, 4 bases remained unmatched. This CDR3 comprises 14 residues. CDR3: CASSSTGGGNEQFF. The CDR3 nucleotides are TGTGCCAGCAGCTCGACAGGGGGGGGCAATGAGCAGTTCTTC.

This clone was counted between two and nine times. This chain links TRBV5-4 with TRBJ2-5; D perhaps matches TRBD2 (5 bases). The ends were cut back, 5 bases at V and 5 bases at J, with 22 bases in the middle. Looked up from germline, CDR1 is SGHNT and CDR2 is YYREEE (reference sequence). The CDR3 extends over 16 amino acids. The CDR3 nucleotides read TGTGCCAGCAGTACGCCCGGGGAGTTTGGGGTGGAGACCCAGTACTTC. The encoded protein is CASSTPGEFGVETQYF.

This clone has only a few counts. This sequence joins TRBV27 and TRBJ2-5; TRBD1 aligns across 7 bases. The CDR3 is made up of 15 amino acids. Germline lookup yields CDR1 MNHEY and CDR2 SMNVEV (reference sequence). V was pared by 7 bases and J by 3 bases, with 11 bases of the junction left unmatched. In nucleotides, the CDR3 is TGTGCCAGCAAGGCGCCAACAGGGGCTGAAGAGACCCAGTACTTC. Translating gives CASKAPTGAEETQYF.

The genes are TRBV6-6 and TRBJ2-1; perhaps TRBD2 as D (7 bases). This CDR3 has 13 amino acids. V lost 8 bases to trimming and J lost 7 bases, with 15 bases between them. CDR1 MNHNY and CDR2 SVGAGI come from the germline V gene (reference sequence). The chain's CDR3 is CASGRGALNEQFF. The CDR3, as DNA: TGTGCCAGCGGGAGGGGGGCCCTAAATGAGCAGTTCTTC.